The 30 T cell receptor beta chains in this list originate from one sample, sequenced in a study of T cell responses to AZD1222 COVID-19 vaccine. Generated by immunoSEQ multiplex PCR, the TCRdb table keeps only in-frame clones and is missing some. The repertoire has 110,000 to 150,000 clones, 85% to 90% of them found once; the top ten carry 5% to 6.5%. The sample was peripheral blood, taken on day 0 of AZD1222 vaccination. The receptors originated from an adult in good health.

This chain uses TRBV23-1 with TRBJ1-1, with 8 nucleotides matching TRBD1. TRBV23-1 is labeled an ORF, and its function is uncertain. This CDR3 region has 16 residues. After removal of 3 bases from V and 1 base from J, the junction contained 7 bases not matched to a gene. CDR3 protein: CASSHQGARSNTEAFF. DNA for the CDR3: TGCGCCAGCAGTCACCAGGGGGCGAGGTCGAACACTGAAGCTTTCTTT.

This chain uses TRBV7-3 with TRBJ1-6; no clear D. Looked up from germline, CDR1 is SGHTA and CDR2 is FQGTGA. The V end was cut by 2 bases, the J end by 9 bases, with 14 bases between. The CDR3 has 15 amino acids. CDR3 region: CASSLEEAGPSPLHF. DNA of the CDR3: TGTGCCAGCAGCTTAGAGGAGGCAGGACCTTCACCCCTCCACTTT.

Written as DNA, the CDR3 is TGTGCCAGCAGCGTAGAAGTGCTGAATTCACCCCTCCACTTT. It translates to CASSVEVLNSPLHF. The V call is TRBV9, the J call TRBJ1-6; the D is unclear. V was cut by 0 bases and J by 7 bases, with 8 bases left in between. The CDR3 is 14 amino acids. CDR1 is SGDLS and CDR2 is YYNGEE in the germline V gene.

This rearrangement joins TRBV30 to TRBJ2-1; possibly TRBD1 for D (5 bases). This CDR3 has 13 amino acids. Germline V gives CDR1 GTSNPN, CDR2 SVGIG (reference sequence). V lost 5 bases, J lost 5 bases, and 13 bases lay in between. The CDR3 DNA reads TGTGCCTGGCGGTCTACAGGCAACAATGAGCAGTTCTTC. It translates to CAWRSTGNNEQFF.

In its sample, this clone was seen once. This chain uses TRBV28 with TRBJ1-2; D unclear. CDR3 length: 12 amino acids. The germline gives CDR1 MDHEN, CDR2 SYDVKM. V lost 3 bases, J lost 9 bases, and 11 bases lay in between. The CDR3 DNA is TGTGCCAGCAGTTTTTGGCAGAAAAGCTACACCTTC. This translates into CASSFWQKSYTF.

This clone was picked up one time. The chain uses TRBV28 and TRBJ1-6, with a tentative D call TRBD1 (6 bases). V gave up 8 bases and J gave up 8 bases, with 13 bases separating them. Germline values: CDR1 MDHEN, CDR2 SYDVKM. The CDR3 totals 13 residues. The CDR3 coding sequence is TGTGCCAGCGAGGGGGGGGGTTATTCACCCCTCCACTTT. Amino acids: CASEGGGYSPLHF.

The genes are TRBV28 and TRBJ1-2; 9 nucleotides line up with TRBD1. V was pared by 2 bases and J by 1 base, with 2 bases of the junction left unmatched. The CDR3 sequence is 15 residues long. CDR1 is MDHEN, CDR2 SYDVKM, per germline. CDR3 amino acids: CASSLGQGRNYGYTF. CDR3 DNA: TGTGCCAGCAGTTTAGGACAGGGGCGTAACTATGGCTACACCTTC.

This clone is labeled as medium-sized. This rearrangement joins TRBV6-5 to TRBJ2-2; the D gene is possibly TRBD2 (6 bases). Trimming shortened V by 9 bases and J by 3 bases, and 17 bases separated the two germline ends. The CDR3 totals 15 residues. Germline-derived CDR1 and CDR2 are MNHEY and SVGAGI. CDR3 in DNA: TGTGCCAGTATTGGGGGGTCCGGGGACACCGGGGAGCTGTTTTTT. It specifies CASIGGSGDTGELFF.

The rearrangement links TRBV11-3 to TRBJ2-7; no clear D gene. Germline-derived CDR1 and CDR2 are SGHNT and YENEEA. The CDR3 is 12 amino acids. V lost 5 bases and J 7 bases, leaving 12 bases between the germline ends. The chain's CDR3 is CASSAGPLEQYF. CDR3 DNA: TGTGCCAGCAGCGCCGGCCCCTTGGAGCAGTACTTC.

This chain joins TRBV10-3 and TRBJ1-1; TRBD1 matches at 8 bases. J lost 1 base, V lost 6 bases, and 1 base had no gene match. The germline V gene has CDR1 ENHRY and CDR2 SYGVKD. This CDR3 spans 13 amino acids. CDR3 in amino acids: CAIRDRANTEAFF. The CDR3 DNA follows: TGTGCCATCAGGGACAGGGCGAACACTGAAGCTTTCTTT.

The genes are TRBV12-3 or TRBV12-4 and TRBJ2-1, with unresolved D. The CDR3 sequence is 12 residues long. Deletions cut 2 bases from V and 9 bases from J, with 8 bases between. The CDR3 loop reads CASSLNFFEQFF. The CDR3 nucleotides read TGTGCCAGCAGTTTAAACTTCTTTGAGCAGTTCTTC.

The rearrangement joins TRBV7-6 to TRBJ2-1; 8 nucleotides match TRBD1. Germline V gene sequence: CDR1 SGHVS, CDR2 FNYEAQ. This CDR3 is built from 15 residues. V was clipped by 4 bases and J by 3 bases; unmatched bases: 5. As DNA, the CDR3 is TGTGCCAGCAGCTCAGCCGGACAGGGCTACAATGAGCAGTTCTTC. Encoded protein: CASSSAGQGYNEQFF. The full variable domain, rest sourced from reference TRBV7-6 and TRBJ2-1, is GAGVSQSPRYKVTKRGQDVALRCDPISGHVSLYWYRQALGQGPEFLTYFNYEAQQDKSGLPNDRFSAERPEGSISTLTIQRTEQRDSAMYRCASSSAGQGYNEQFFGPGTRLTVL.

Points on this clone: Other DNA sequences in this sample translate to the same CDR3. The V and J genes are TRBV5-1 and TRBJ2-5, with unresolved D. Germline V CDR1 and CDR2: SGHRS, YFSETQ. V was shortened by 0 bases and J by 3 bases, with 0 bases between the two germline ends. This CDR3 spans 11 amino acids. The CDR3 DNA sequence: TGCGCCAGCAGCTTGGAAGAGACCCAGTACTTC. Protein sequence: CASSLEETQYF.

The gene calls are TRBV6-1 and TRBJ1-2; D unresolved. The germline V gene has CDR1 MNHNS and CDR2 SASEGT. Between the trimmed V and J ends, which lost 2 bases and 2 bases, there was a span of 9 bases. This CDR3 spans 14 amino acids. CDR3 sequence reads: CASSERALNYGYTF. The DNA for the CDR3 is TGTGCCAGCAGTGAACGGGCGCTGAACTATGGCTACACCTTC.

This chain links TRBV15 with TRBJ1-2; 9 bases map to TRBD1. This CDR3 is built from 14 residues. With V trimmed by 3 bases and J by 8 bases, 7 bases remained unmatched. Germline values: CDR1 LNHNV, CDR2 YYDKDF (reference sequence). The CDR3 spells CATSSDGTGLGYTF. The DNA of the CDR3 is TGTGCCACCAGCAGCGATGGGACAGGGTTGGGCTACACCTTC.

This chain uses TRBV3-1 (or the pseudogene TRBV3-2) with TRBJ2-5; D might be TRBD2 (6 bases). Trimming took off 0 bases at V and 4 bases at J, with 9 bases between the two ends. The CDR3 covers 14 residues. CDR1 and CDR2 from the germline V gene are LGHDT and YNNKEL (reference sequence). The CDR3 reads CASSQESGRETQYF. CDR3 nucleotide sequence: TGTGCCAGCAGCCAAGAATCCGGGAGAGAGACCCAGTACTTC.

This chain connects TRBV6-7 to TRBJ2-7; TRBD2 agrees at 10 bases. TRBV6-7 is assigned to the ORF class and has an uncertain function. This CDR3 has 15 residues. Germline trimming cut 0 bases from V and 3 bases from J; bases unmatched to any gene: 2. CDR3 nucleotides: TGTGCCAGCAGTTACTCTCGGACTAGCGGCTACGAGCAGTACTTC. This sequence encodes CASSYSRTSGYEQYF.

For this clone: Other nucleotide sequences from this sample produce the same CDR3. The rearrangement joins TRBV27 to TRBJ1-2; D may be TRBD1 (5 bases). Germline CDR1 MNHEY, CDR2 SMNVEV (reference sequence). This CDR3 is built from 14 residues. With 0 bases removed from V and 4 bases from J, the gap between germline ends came to 9 bases. The CDR3 loop reads CASSLSAGGYGYTF. The CDR3 DNA follows: TGTGCCAGCAGTTTATCGGCGGGGGGCTATGGCTACACCTTC.

CDR3 sequence (DNA): TGTGCCAGCAGCTACGGGACTAGCGGGCCAACCGGGGAGCTGTTTTTT. Protein sequence: CASSYGTSGPTGELFF. The rearrangement links TRBV5-4 to TRBJ2-2; 12 nucleotides line up with TRBD2. Germline V gene sequence: CDR1 SGHNT, CDR2 YYREEE (reference sequence). CDR3 size: 16 residues. V shed 3 bases and J 5 bases; nucleotides not matched to a gene: 5.

This clone was recorded only once. V is TRBV3-1 (or the pseudogene TRBV3-2) and J is TRBJ1-3; D unresolved. This CDR3 is built from 12 residues. Deletions cut 0 bases from V and 8 bases from J, with 5 bases between. The germline gives CDR1 LGHDT, CDR2 YNNKEL (reference sequence). The CDR3 protein is CASSQDRYTIYF. The CDR3 DNA reads as TGTGCCAGCAGCCAAGATCGGTACACCATATATTTT.

The rearrangement joins TRBV10-1 to TRBJ2-6; 13 bases are shared with TRBD2. The CDR3 is 22 residues long. The germline V gene has CDR1 WNHNN and CDR2 SYGVQD (reference sequence). J lost 0 bases, V lost 3 bases, and 14 bases had no gene match. CDR3 amino acids: CASSESGTSGTNQSSGANVLTF. CDR3 bases: TGCGCCAGCAGTGAATCTGGGACTAGCGGGACCAACCAGAGCTCTGGGGCCAACGTCCTGACTTTC.

This rearrangement joins TRBV29-1 to TRBJ1-1, with no clear D. The CDR3 spans 10 residues. CDR1 and CDR2 from the germline V gene are SQVTM and ANQGSEA. Trimming removed 6 bases from V and 1 base from J, with 3 bases in between. The CDR3 region has the DNA TGCAGCGTAGGGAACACTGAAGCTTTCTTT. This encodes CSVGNTEAFF. The full variable domain, rest sourced from reference TRBV29-1 and TRBJ1-1, is SAVISQKPSRDICQRGTSLTIQCQVDSQVTMMFWYRQQPGQSLTLIATANQGSEATYESGFVIDKFPISRPNLTFSTLTVSNMSPEDSSIYLCSVGNTEAFFGQGTRLTVV.

The chain couples TRBV27 to TRBJ2-3; 7 bases map to TRBD2. Germline CDR1 reads MNHEY; CDR2 reads SMNVEV (reference sequence). Unmatched junction bases numbered 8, after V lost 5 bases and J lost 6 bases. This CDR3 spans 14 amino acids. CDR3 sequence: CASSVKRDGDTQYF. The CDR3 DNA is TGTGCCAGCAGTGTGAAGCGGGACGGGGATACGCAGTATTTT.

This chain links TRBV4-2 with TRBJ2-2, with 9 bases matching TRBD2. Trimming removed 0 bases from V and 8 bases from J; junction bases left unmatched: 7. The CDR3 sequence is 16 residues long. In germline, CDR1 is LGHNA, CDR2 YNFKEQ. This CDR3 reads CASSQEREGGWGELFF. The CDR3 DNA sequence: TGTGCCAGCAGCCAAGAGCGGGAGGGAGGCTGGGGGGAGCTGTTTTTT.

The genes are TRBV27 and TRBJ2-2; no clear D gene. Looked up from germline, CDR1 is MNHEY and CDR2 is SMNVEV (reference sequence). V gave up 5 bases and J gave up 6 bases, with 10 bases separating them. This CDR3 contains 13 residues. CDR3 amino acids: CASSPSASGELFF. CDR3 coding DNA: TGTGCCAGCAGTCCCTCAGCGTCCGGGGAGCTGTTTTTT.

V gene TRBV6-1 combines with J gene TRBJ2-1; D is possibly TRBD1 or TRBD2 (5 bases each). Between the trimmed V and J ends, which lost 2 bases and 0 bases, there was a span of 20 bases. Germline-derived CDR1 and CDR2 are MNHNS and SASEGT. The CDR3 sequence is 19 residues long. CDR3 amino acids: CASSEWAEVLGTSYNEQFF. In DNA, the CDR3 is TGTGCCAGCAGTGAATGGGCAGAGGTATTGGGGACCTCCTACAATGAGCAGTTCTTC.

This rearrangement joins TRBV6-2 or TRBV6-3 to TRBJ2-3, with 14 bases lining up with TRBD2. Germline V gives CDR1 MNHEY, CDR2 SVGEGT. The CDR3 has 18 amino acids. After removal of 4 bases from V and 4 bases from J, the junction contained 10 bases not matched to a gene. The CDR3 sequence: CASSSDLPGLAGADTQYF. CDR3 coding DNA: TGTGCCAGCAGTTCAGACCTTCCGGGACTAGCGGGGGCAGATACGCAGTATTTT.

The chain recombines TRBV6-2 or TRBV6-3 with TRBJ1-5, with 9 bases that match TRBD1. Trimming took 6 bases from V and 1 from J; bases not matched to a gene: 4. Germline values: CDR1 MNHEY, CDR2 SVGEGT. The CDR3 length is 15 residues. The CDR3 loop reads CASSFDRGSNQPQHF. In DNA, the CDR3 is TGTGCCAGCAGCTTTGACAGGGGGAGCAATCAGCCCCAGCATTTT.

The V call is TRBV7-9, the J call TRBJ2-7; D is ambiguous. The germline CDR1 and CDR2 sequences are SEHNR and FQNEAQ (reference sequence). The CDR3 is 15 amino acids. Trimming pared 1 base from V and 2 bases from J, leaving 12 bases between. CDR3 region: CASSLDPRPAYEQYF. CDR3 nucleotide sequence: TGTGCCAGCAGCTTAGATCCCCGACCCGCCTACGAGCAGTACTTC.

The chain is built from TRBV7-2 and TRBJ2-2; D gene ambiguous. There are 13 residues in the CDR3. The germline V and J ends were trimmed by 0 bases and 6 bases, with 5 bases remaining between them. Germline lookup yields CDR1 SGHTA and CDR2 FQGNSA. CDR3 bases: TGTGCCAGCAGCTTAGCGCGATCCGGGGAGCTGTTTTTT. Translation gives CASSLARSGELFF.